This T cell receptor (beta chain) was captured by sequencing in a study of identifying expanded T cells in peripheral blood. Study-level results: Clone count variance between approximately two-week samples rose with total template count. Technical replicates showed around 1.2 changed clones; approximately 2 weeks roughly 18; four weeks 19.

As for this clone: What it recognizes is unknown.

The junction had 9 bases not matched to a gene; V was cut back by 4 bases and J by 4 bases. There are 15 residues in the CDR3. Germline lookup yields CDR1 LNHDA and CDR2 SQIVND (reference sequence). The method was immunoSEQ multiplex PCR; TCRdb's version includes in-frame clones alone and lacks a portion of them. Among approximately 130,000 clones listed, 84% were seen once. The chain employs TRBV19 and TRBJ1-2; 7 bases are shared with TRBD1. The TCR comes from a person aged 18-69 years in good health. The source material was blood. CDR3 bases: TGTGCCAGTAGTACCACGCTGGGGACAGCCTATGGCTACACCTTC. Amino acids: CASSTTLGTAYGYTF.